This T cell receptor (beta chain) came from a study of siplizumab effects on memory and regulatory T cells (dated 2019 in TCRdb). Study-level background: The study examined how the anti-CD2 antibody siplizumab affects alloreactive T-cell subsets in allogeneic mixed lymphocyte reactions built from human PBMCs. Results the study describes overall, beyond this receptor: The cumulative frequency of alloreactive sequences that could be traced back to unstimulated CD4+ memory T cells was significantly reduced by siplizumab. Unstimulated naive T cells appeared to be more diverse than memory T cells, and naive cells seemed to make a substantial contribution to the alloresponse. For roughly 80-95% of proliferating CD4+ or CD8+ clones, no naive or memory phenotype could be assigned. Whether proliferating Tregs from siplizumab cultures actually had suppressive function was not functionally confirmed. Because sequences at frequencies below about 10^-5 were poorly captured, only a minor fraction of alloreactive clones could be mapped back to unstimulated subsets. Among mappable alloreactive CD4+ clones, an average Treg-derived fraction of approximately 73% was observed with siplizumab, compared with 25% to 30% in control reactions.

The V and J ends are trimmed by 0 bases and 3 bases, leaving 6 bases between them. From a lookup of the germline V gene, CDR1 and CDR2 are MGHRA and YSYEKL. The cysteine opens and the phenylalanine closes a CDR3 of 14 amino acids. The sequence is cut down to CDR3 DNA, 42 bases in frame from base 1. With regard to this clone: Its antigen specificity is not known. No quality values exist for individual bases; no much larger clone is one base distant.

Sorted unstimulated T cells and proliferating T cells recovered from mixed lymphocyte reactions underwent TCRbeta CDR3 sequencing. Fresh whole blood from ten HLA-typed healthy donors was used as the source from which PBMCs were isolated. Library prep was done by the immunoSEQ multiplex PCR assay. The deep sequencing platform assayed 80,000 to 100,000 TCR templates per sample. Genomic DNA extracted from sorted T cells was used for TCRbeta CDR3 sequencing. The original pipeline was this. Clonal analysis of TCRbeta CDR3 data was done in the R programming language. Alloreactive CD4+ and CD8+ clones were identified by comparing unstimulated samples to CFSE-low samples taken after the reaction. By matching sequences to the repertoires of sorted unstimulated Treg and non-Treg cells, each alloreactive CD4+ clone was assigned a regulatory or non-regulatory origin. The table comes from immuneACCESS by way of TCRdb, which keeps in-frame sequences with V and J called. Part of the clones is missing from these tables; in studies checked, under half for an unresolved V gene and the rest for unknown reasons. V and J calls and clone size are those listed in that table; D and trimming were worked out from the DNA. The table for this sample lists 94,000 or so clones; roughly 93% of them were counted only once. Of the sample, 6.5% to 8% is held by the ten largest clones.

Material for sequencing was CD8+ T cells sorted from blood. The TCR was taken from a human donor in good health. The sequence is built from TRBV4-1 and TRBJ1-5, with no reliable assignment of the D segment. The DNA reads TGCGCCAGCAGCCAAGACAGAGACAATCAGCCCCAGCATTTT. Translated, this is CASSQDRDNQPQHF.